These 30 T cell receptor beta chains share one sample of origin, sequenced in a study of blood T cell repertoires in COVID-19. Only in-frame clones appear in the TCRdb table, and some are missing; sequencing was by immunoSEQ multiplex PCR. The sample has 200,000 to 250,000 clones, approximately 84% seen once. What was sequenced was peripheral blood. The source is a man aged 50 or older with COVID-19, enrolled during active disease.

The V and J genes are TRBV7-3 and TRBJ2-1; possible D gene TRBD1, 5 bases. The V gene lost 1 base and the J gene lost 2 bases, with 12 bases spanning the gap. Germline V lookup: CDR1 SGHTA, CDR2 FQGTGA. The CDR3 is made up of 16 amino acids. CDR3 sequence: CASSLMGQVAYNEQFF. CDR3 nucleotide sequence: TGTGCCAGCAGCTTAATGGGGCAGGTAGCCTACAATGAGCAGTTCTTC.

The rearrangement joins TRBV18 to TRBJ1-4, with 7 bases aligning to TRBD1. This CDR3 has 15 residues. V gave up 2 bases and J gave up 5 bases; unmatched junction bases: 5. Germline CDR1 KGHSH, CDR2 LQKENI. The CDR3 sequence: CASSPGTDRNEKLFF. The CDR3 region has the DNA TGTGCCAGCTCACCAGGGACAGATAGAAATGAAAAACTGTTTTTT.

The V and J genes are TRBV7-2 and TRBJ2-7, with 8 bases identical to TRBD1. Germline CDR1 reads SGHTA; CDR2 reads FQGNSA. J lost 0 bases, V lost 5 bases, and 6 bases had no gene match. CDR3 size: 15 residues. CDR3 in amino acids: CASSLRQGSSYEQYF. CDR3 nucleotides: TGTGCCAGCAGCCTCAGACAGGGGAGCTCCTACGAGCAGTACTTC.

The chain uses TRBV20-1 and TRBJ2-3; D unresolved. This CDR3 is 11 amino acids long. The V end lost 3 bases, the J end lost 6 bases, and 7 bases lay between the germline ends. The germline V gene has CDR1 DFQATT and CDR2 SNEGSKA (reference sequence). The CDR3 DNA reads TGCAGTGCTAGCCTGGCCGATACGCAGTATTTT. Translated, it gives CSASLADTQYF.

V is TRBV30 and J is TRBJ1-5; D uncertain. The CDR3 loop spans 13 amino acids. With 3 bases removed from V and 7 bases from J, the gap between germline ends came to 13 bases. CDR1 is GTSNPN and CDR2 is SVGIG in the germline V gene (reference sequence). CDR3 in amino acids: CAWSTGPRQPQHF. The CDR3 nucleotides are TGTGCCTGGAGCACCGGTCCGAGGCAGCCCCAGCATTTT.

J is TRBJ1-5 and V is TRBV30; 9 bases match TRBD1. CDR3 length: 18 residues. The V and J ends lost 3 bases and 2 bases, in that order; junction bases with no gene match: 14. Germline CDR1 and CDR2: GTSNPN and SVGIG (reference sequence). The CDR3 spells CAWRLRDRDTMGNQPQHF. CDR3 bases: TGTGCCTGGAGACTGCGGGACAGGGACACAATGGGCAATCAGCCCCAGCATTTT. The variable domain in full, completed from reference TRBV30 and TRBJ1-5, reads SQTIHQWPATLVQPVGSPLSLECTVEGTSNPNLYWYRQAAGRGLQLLFYSVGIGQISSEVPQNLSASRPQDRQFILSSKKLLLSDSGFYLCAWRLRDRDTMGNQPQHFGDGTRLSIL.

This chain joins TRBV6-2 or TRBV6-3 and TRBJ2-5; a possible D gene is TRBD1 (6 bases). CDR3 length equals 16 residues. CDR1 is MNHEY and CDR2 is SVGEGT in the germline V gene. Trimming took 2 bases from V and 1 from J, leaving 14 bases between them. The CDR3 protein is CASSYLRGTVQETQYF. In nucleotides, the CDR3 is TGTGCCAGCAGTTACCTCAGGGGAACAGTCCAAGAGACCCAGTACTTC.

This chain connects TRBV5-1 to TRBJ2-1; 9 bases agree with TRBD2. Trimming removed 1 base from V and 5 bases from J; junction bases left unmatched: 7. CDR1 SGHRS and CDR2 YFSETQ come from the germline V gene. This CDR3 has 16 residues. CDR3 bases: TGCGCCAGCAGCTTGAGTCCGCGGGGGGGCCACAATGAGCAGTTCTTC. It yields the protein CASSLSPRGGHNEQFF.

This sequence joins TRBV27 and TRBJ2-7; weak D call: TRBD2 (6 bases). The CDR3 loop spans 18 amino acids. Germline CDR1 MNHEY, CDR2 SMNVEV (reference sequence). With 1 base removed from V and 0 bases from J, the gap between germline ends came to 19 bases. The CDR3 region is CASSLYWQVGGRSYEQYF. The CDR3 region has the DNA TGTGCCAGCAGTTTATATTGGCAGGTCGGAGGGCGCTCCTACGAGCAGTACTTC.

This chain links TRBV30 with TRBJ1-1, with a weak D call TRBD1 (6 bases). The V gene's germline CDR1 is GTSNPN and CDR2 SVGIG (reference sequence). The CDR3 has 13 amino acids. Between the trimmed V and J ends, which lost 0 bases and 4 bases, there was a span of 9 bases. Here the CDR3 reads CAWSVRRGTEAFF. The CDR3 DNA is TGTGCCTGGAGTGTACGCAGGGGCACTGAAGCTTTCTTT.

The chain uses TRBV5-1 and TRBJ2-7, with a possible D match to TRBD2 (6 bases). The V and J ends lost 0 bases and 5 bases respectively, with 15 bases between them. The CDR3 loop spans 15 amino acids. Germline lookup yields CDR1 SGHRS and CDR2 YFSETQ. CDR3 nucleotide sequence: TGCGCCAGCAGCTTGGGCGGGACTGGATTCCACGAGCAGTACTTC. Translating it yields CASSLGGTGFHEQYF. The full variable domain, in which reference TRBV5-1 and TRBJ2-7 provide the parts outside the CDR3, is KAGVTQTPRYLIKTRGQQVTLSCSPISGHRSVSWYQQTPGQGLQFLFEYFSETQRNKGNFPGRFSGRQFSNSRSEMNVSTLELGDSALYLCASSLGGTGFHEQYFGPGTRLTVT.

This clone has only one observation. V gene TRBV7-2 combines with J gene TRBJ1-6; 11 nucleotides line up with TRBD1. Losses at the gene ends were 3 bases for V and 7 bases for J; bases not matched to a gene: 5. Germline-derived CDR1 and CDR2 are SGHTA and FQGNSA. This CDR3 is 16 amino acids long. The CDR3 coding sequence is TGTGCCAGCAGCTTGGACAGGGGGCGGGCGAATTCACCCCTCCACTTT. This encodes CASSLDRGRANSPLHF. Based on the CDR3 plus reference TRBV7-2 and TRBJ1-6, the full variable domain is GAGVSQSPSNKVTEKGKDVELRCDPISGHTALYWYRQSLGQGLEFLIYFQGNSAPDKSGLPSDRFSAERTGGSVSTLTIQRTQQEDSAVYLCASSLDRGRANSPLHFGNGTRLTVT.

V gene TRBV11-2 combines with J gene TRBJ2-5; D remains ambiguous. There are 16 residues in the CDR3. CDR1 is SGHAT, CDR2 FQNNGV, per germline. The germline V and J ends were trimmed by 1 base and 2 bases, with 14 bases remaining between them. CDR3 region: CASSLVGGRAQETQYF. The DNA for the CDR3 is TGTGCCAGCAGCTTAGTAGGCGGAAGAGCTCAAGAGACCCAGTACTTC.

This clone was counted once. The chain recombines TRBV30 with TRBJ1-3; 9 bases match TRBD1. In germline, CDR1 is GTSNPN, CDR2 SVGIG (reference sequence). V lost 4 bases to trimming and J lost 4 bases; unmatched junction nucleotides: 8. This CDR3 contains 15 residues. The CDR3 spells CAWTLDRGIGNTIYF. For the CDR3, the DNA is TGTGCCTGGACCCTGGACAGGGGTATAGGAAACACCATATATTTT.

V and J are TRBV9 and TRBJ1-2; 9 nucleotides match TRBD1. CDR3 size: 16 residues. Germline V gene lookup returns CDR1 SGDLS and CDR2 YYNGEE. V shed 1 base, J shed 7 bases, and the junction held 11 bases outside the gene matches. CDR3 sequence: CASSVLTGGTIGGYTF. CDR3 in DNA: TGTGCCAGCAGCGTACTCACAGGGGGCACTATTGGTGGCTACACCTTC.

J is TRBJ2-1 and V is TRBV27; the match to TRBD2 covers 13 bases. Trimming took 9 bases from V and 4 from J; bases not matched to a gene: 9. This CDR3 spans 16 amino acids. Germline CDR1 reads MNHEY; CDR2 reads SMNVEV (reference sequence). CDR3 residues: CASRSGGLAGYNEQFF. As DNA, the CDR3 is TGTGCCAGTCGCTCGGGGGGACTAGCGGGATACAATGAGCAGTTCTTC.

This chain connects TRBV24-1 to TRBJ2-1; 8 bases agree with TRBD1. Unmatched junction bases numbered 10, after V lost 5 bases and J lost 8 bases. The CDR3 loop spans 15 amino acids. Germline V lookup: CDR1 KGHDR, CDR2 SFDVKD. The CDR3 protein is CATSGISGTGDEQFF. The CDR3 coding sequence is TGTGCCACCAGTGGTATTTCCGGGACAGGCGATGAGCAGTTCTTC.

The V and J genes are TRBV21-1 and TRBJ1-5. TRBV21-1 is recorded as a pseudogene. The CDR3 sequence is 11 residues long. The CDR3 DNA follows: TGTGCCAGCACGGGCAATCAGCCCCAGCATTTT. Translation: CASTGNQPQHF.

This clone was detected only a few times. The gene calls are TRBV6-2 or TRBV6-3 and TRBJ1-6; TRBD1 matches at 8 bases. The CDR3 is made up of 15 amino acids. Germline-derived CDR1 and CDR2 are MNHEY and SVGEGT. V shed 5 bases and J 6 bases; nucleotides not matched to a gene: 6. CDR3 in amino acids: CASSDYGQGNSPLHF. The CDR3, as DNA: TGTGCCAGCAGTGATTACGGACAGGGTAATTCACCCCTCCACTTT.

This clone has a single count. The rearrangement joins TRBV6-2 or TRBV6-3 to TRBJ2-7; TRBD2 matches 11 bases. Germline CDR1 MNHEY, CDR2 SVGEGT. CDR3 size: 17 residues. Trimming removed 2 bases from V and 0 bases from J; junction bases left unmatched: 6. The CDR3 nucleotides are TGTGCCAGCAGTTACCCGACTAGCGGGGCCCACTCCTACGAGCAGTACTTC. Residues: CASSYPTSGAHSYEQYF.

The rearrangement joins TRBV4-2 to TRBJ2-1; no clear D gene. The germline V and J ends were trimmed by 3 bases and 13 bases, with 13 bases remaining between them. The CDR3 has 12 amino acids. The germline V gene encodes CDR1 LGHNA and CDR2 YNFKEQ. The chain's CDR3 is CASSHGRSDQFF. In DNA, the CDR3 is TGTGCCAGCAGCCACGGCAGGTCCGATCAGTTCTTC.

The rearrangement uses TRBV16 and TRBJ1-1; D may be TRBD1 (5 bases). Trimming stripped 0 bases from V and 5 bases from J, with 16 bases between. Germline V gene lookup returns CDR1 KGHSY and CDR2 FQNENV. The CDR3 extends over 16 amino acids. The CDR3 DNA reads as TGTGCCAGCAGCCAATCGTCCAGGGTGGGAAGTACTGAAGCTTTCTTT. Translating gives CASSQSSRVGSTEAFF.

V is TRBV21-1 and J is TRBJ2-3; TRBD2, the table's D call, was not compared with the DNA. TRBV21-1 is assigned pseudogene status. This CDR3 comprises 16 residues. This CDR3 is CASSKVWVRYTDTQYF. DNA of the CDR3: TGTGCCAGCAGCAAAGTATGGGTGAGGTACACAGATACGCAGTATTTT.

The CDR3 DNA reads TGTGCCAGCAGTCTCACGGTCCTTCTCCGGGACAGGGATTCCGAGCAGTACTTC. Translation gives CASSLTVLLRDRDSEQYF. The rearrangement links TRBV27 to TRBJ2-7; TRBD1 aligns across 9 bases. This CDR3 comprises 18 residues. The V and J ends lost 5 bases and 6 bases, in that order; junction bases with no gene match: 20. In germline, CDR1 is MNHEY, CDR2 SMNVEV (reference sequence).

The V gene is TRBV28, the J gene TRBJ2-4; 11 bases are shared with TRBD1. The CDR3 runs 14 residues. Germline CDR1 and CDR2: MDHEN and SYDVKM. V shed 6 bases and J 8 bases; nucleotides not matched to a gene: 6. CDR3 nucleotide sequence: TGTGCCAGCAGCTGGATGGGACAGGGGGACATTCAGTACTTC. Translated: CASSWMGQGDIQYF.

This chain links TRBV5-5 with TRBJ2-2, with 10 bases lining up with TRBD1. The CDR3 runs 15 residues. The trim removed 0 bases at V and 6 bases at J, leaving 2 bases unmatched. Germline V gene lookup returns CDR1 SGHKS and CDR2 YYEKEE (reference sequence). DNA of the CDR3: TGTGCCAGCAGCTTGGTTGGACAGGGGGCCGGGGAGCTGTTTTTT. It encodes CASSLVGQGAGELFF.

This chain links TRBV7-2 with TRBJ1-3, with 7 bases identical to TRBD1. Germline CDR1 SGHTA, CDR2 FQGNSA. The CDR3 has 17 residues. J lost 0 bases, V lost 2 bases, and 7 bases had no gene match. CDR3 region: CASSLTGDPYSGNTIYF. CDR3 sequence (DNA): TGTGCCAGCAGCTTAACAGGGGATCCTTACTCTGGAAACACCATATATTTT.

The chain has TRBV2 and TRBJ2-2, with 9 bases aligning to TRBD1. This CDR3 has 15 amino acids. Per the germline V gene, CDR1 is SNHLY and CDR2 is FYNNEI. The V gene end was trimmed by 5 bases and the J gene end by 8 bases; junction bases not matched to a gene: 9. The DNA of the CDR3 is TGTGCCAGCAGTCGAACAGGGGGCGTAGGAGGGGAGCTGTTTTTT. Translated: CASSRTGGVGGELFF.

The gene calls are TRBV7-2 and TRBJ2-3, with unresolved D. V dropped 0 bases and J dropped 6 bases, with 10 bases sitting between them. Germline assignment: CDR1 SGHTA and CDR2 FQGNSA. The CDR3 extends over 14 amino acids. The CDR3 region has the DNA TGTGCCAGCAGCTTAGCGGGCCTCCCCGATACGCAGTATTTT. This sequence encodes CASSLAGLPDTQYF.

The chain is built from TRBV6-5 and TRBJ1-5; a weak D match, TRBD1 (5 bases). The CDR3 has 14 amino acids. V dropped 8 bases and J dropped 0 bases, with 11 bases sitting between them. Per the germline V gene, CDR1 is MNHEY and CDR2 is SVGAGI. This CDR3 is CASGGEYSNQPQHF. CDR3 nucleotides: TGTGCCAGCGGGGGGGAGTATAGCAATCAGCCCCAGCATTTT.